In its sample, the clone carrying this TCR beta chain was seen a few times. Per the authors' pipeline: By means of reference gene primer amplification, nucleated cell counts were estimated. Profiling relied on immunoSEQ multiplex PCR, and the TCRdb table lists in-frame clones only, not all of them. The V and J calls and clone size were taken over from that table, and D and trimming were inferred from the DNA. The sample holds around 260,000 clones; 91% are singletons and the top ten take 2% to 3%. This specimen comes from a study of blood T cell repertoires in COVID-19. Across the whole study: The United States, Italy and Spain provided the acute and convalescent COVID-19 samples. PBMCs, B-cell-depleted T cells, or T cells provided the cDNA or gDNA that made up the material.

This CDR3 has 15 residues. Germline assignment: CDR1 SGHDN and CDR2 FVKESK. V was pared by 1 base and J by 5 bases, with 15 bases between. Patients in Seattle were enrolled during active infection, then followed longitudinally. The sample comprised peripheral blood. The genes are TRBV14 and TRBJ2-7; D uncertain. This TCR came from a person aged 18 to 30 with COVID-19, enrolled during active disease. CDR3: CASSQGYLGRDEQYF. The CDR3 DNA reads TGTGCCAGCAGCCAAGGTTATCTAGGTCGGGACGAGCAGTACTTC. Supplemented by reference TRBV14 and TRBJ2-7, the full variable domain reads EAGVTQFPSHSVIEKGQTVTLRCDPISGHDNLYWYRRVMGKEIKFLLHFVKESKQDESGMPNNRFLAERTGGTYSTLKVQPAELEDSGVYFCASSQGYLGRDEQYFGPGTRLTVT.